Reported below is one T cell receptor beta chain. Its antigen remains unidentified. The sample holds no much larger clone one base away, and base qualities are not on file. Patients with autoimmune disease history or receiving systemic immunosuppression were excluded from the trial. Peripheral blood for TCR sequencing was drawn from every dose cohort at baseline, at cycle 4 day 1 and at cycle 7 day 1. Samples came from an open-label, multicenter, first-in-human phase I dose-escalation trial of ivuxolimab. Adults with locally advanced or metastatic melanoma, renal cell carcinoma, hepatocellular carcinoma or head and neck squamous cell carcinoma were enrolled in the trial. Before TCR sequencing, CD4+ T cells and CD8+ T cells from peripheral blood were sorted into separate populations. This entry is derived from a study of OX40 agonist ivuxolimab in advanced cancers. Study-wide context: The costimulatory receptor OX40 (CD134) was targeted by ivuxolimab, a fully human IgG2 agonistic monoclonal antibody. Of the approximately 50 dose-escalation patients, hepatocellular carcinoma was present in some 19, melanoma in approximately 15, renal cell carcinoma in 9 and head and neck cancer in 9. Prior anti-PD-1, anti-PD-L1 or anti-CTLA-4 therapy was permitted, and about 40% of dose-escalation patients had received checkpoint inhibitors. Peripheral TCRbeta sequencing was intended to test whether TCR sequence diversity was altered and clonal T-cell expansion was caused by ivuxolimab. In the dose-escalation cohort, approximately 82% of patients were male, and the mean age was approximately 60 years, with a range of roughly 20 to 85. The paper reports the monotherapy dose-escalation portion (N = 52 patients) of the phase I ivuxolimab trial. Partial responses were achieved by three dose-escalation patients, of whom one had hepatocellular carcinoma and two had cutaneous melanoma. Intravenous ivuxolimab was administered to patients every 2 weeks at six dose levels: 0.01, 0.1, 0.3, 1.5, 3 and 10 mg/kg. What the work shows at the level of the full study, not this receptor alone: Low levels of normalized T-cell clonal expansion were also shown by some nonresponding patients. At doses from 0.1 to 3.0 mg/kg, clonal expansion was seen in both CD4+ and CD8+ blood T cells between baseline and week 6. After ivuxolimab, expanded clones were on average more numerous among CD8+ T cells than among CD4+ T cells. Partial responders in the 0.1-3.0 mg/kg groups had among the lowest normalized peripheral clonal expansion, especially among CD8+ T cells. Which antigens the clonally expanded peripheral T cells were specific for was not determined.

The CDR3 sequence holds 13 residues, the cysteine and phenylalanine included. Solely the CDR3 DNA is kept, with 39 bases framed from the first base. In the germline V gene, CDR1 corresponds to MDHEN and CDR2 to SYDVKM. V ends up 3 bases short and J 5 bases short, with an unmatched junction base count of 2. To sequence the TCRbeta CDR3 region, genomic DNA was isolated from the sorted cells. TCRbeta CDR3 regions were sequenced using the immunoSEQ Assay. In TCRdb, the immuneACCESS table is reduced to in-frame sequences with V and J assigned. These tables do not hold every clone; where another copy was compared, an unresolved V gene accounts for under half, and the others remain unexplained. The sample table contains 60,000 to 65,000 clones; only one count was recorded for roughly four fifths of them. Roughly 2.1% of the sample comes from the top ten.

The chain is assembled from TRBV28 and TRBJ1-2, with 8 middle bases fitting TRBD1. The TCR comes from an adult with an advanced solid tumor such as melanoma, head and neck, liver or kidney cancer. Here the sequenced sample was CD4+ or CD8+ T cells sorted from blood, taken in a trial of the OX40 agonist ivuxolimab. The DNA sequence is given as TGTGCCAGCAGTTTTCAGGGGGCATATGGCTACACCTTC. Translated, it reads CASSFQGAYGYTF.